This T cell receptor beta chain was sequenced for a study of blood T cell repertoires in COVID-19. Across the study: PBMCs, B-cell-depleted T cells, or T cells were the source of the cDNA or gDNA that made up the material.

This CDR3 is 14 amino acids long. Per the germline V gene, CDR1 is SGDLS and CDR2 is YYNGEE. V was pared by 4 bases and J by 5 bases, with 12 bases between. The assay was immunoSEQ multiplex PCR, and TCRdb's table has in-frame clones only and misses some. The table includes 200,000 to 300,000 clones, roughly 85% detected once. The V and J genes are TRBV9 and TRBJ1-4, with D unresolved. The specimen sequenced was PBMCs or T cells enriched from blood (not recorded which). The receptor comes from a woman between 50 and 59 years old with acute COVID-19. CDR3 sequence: CASSPRSRNEKLFF. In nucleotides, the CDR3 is TGTGCCAGCAGCCCCCGGTCTAGGAATGAAAAACTGTTTTTT.